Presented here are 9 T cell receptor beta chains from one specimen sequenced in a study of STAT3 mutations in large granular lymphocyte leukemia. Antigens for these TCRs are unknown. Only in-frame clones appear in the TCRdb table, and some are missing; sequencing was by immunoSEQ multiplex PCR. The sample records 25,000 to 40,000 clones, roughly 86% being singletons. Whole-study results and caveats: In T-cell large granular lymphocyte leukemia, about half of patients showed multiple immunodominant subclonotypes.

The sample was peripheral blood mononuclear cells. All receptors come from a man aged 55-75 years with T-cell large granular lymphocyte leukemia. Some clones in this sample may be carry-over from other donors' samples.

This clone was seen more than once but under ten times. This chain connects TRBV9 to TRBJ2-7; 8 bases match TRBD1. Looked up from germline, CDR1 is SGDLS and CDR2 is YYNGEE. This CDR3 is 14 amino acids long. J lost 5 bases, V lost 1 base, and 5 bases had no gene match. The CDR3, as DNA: TGTGCCAGCAGCGTAAGGACAGGGATGGACGAGCAGTACTTC. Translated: CASSVRTGMDEQYF.

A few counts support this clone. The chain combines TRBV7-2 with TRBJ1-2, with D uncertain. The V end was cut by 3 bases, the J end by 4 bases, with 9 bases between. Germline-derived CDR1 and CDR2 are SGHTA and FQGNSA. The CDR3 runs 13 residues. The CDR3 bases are TGTGCCAGCAGCTTGGCATGGACCTATGGCTACACCTTC. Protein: CASSLAWTYGYTF.

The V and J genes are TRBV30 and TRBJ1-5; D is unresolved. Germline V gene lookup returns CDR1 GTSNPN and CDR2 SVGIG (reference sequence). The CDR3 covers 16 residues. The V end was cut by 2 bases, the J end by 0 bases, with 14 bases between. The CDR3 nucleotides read TGTGCCTGGAGTACAACCCAGATTTATAGCAATCAGCCCCAGCATTTT. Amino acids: CAWSTTQIYSNQPQHF.

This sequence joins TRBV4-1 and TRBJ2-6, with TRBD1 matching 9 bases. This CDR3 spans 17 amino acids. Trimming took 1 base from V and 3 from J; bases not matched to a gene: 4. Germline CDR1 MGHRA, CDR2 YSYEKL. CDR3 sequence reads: CASSQAQGAYGANVLTF. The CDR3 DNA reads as TGCGCCAGCAGCCAAGCACAGGGGGCGTATGGGGCCAACGTCCTGACTTTC.

This CDR3 reads CASSASSGRAGETQYF. DNA for the CDR3: TGTGCCAGCAGCGCATCTAGCGGGAGGGCCGGGGAGACCCAGTACTTC. V is TRBV9 and J is TRBJ2-5; 12 nucleotides line up with TRBD2. V shed 3 bases, J shed 5 bases, and the junction held 8 bases outside the gene matches. The CDR3 length is 16 residues. Germline V gene sequence: CDR1 SGDLS, CDR2 YYNGEE.

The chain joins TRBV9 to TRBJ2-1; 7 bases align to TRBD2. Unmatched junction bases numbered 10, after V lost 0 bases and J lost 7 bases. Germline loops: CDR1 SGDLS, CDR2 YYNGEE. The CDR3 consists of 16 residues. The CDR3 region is CASSVGGGAVGNEQFF. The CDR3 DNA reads TGTGCCAGCAGCGTAGGGGGGGGAGCGGTGGGGAATGAGCAGTTCTTC. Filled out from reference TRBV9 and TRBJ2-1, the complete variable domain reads DSGVTQTPKHLITATGQRVTLRCSPRSGDLSVYWYQQSLDQGLQFLIQYYNGEERAKGNILERFSAQQFPDLHSELNLSSLELGDSALYFCASSVGGGAVGNEQFFGPGTRLTVL.

The CDR3 loop is CASTQGRAGEGYEQYF. The CDR3 nucleotides read TGTGCCAGCACCCAGGGCCGGGCGGGAGAAGGCTACGAGCAGTACTTC. The chain employs TRBV28 and TRBJ2-7; 7 bases are a match to TRBD2. Germline V gene lookup returns CDR1 MDHEN and CDR2 SYDVKM. CDR3 length equals 16 residues. Trimming cost V 7 bases and J 3 bases; bases outside gene matches: 15.

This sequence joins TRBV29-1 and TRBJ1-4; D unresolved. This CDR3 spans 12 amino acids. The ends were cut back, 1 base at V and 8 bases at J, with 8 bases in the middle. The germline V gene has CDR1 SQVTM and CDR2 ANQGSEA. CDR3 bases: TGCAGCGTTGAAGGAGGCGGCGAAAAACTGTTTTTT. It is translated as CSVEGGGEKLFF. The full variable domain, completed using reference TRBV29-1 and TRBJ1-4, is SAVISQKPSRDICQRGTSLTIQCQVDSQVTMMFWYRQQPGQSLTLIATANQGSEATYESGFVIDKFPISRPNLTFSTLTVSNMSPEDSSIYLCSVEGGGEKLFFGSGTQLSVL.

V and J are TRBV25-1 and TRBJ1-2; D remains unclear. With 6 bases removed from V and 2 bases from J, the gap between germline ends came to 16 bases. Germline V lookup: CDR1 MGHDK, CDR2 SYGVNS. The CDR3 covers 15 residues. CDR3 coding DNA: TGTGCCAGCAGCACAACGTATGGGGTCAACTATGGCTACACCTTC. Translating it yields CASSTTYGVNYGYTF.